This T cell receptor beta chain was found in a study of blood T cells in healthy people across ages (dated by TCRdb to 2013 to 2016). About the investigation overall: In model experiments, roughly one uniquely barcoded TCR beta cDNA molecule per two T cells was captured by template switching. Donors were grouped into four age groups: young (average approximately 15 years), middle-aged (about 38), aged (roughly 67) and long-lived (about 89). The study measured age-related changes in TCR beta repertoire diversity using deep sequencing normalized with unique cDNA molecular identifiers. The study analyzed two additional independent replicas of 1 million unique cDNA reads from the same blood draw for two donors, one aged 18 to 30 and one aged 80 or older. To avoid experimental bias, donors of different ages were randomly spread across the sequencing lanes. Findings and caveats that apply to the study as a whole: The percentage of naive T cells measured by flow cytometry correlated strongly with observed TCR beta diversity. Observed TCR beta diversity per million T cells fell roughly linearly with age, and a significant reduction was already apparent by age around 39. Because donor CMV infection status was unknown, age-related changes in expanded clonotypes were potentially confounded. Since profiling was done on bulk unsorted PBMCs, naive and antigen-experienced compartments could not be conclusively compared. The long-lived group showed more naive CD4+ T cells, fewer expanded clones and increased TCR diversity than the aged group, suggesting age selection. Estimates of total diversity based on one million sequenced T cells were regarded as lower bounds and as underestimates.

The donors were roughly 38 Caucasian individuals from Russia, aged 6 to 90 years, who were systemically healthy. About 10 milliliters of peripheral blood were collected from each donor into EDTA-treated Vacutainer tubes. Ficoll-Paque density-gradient centrifugation was used to isolate PBMCs, with at least 6.5 million obtained per sample. Total RNA was extracted from PBMCs with Trizol reagent, with at least 6 micrograms obtained per sample. For every donor, flow cytometry on a PBMC aliquot measured the percentage of naive CD45RAhigh/CD27high T cells. About this clonotype itself: Its binding antigen is unknown. Base qualities are not recorded, but no much larger clone differs from it by a single base.

The library was made by 5' RACE. These reads were obtained on an Illumina HiSeq 2500. The second PCR ran for roughly 6 to 11 cycles and used a J-beta primer mix along with a sample-barcoded 5' primer. Each TCR beta cDNA molecule received a unique molecular identifier from a template-switch 5' adaptor carrying 12 random nucleotides. Each sample yielded at least 2.5 million CDR3-containing paired-end reads. First-strand cDNA was synthesized from all RNA with the Mint cDNA synthesis kit, primed by a TRBC-specific oligonucleotide. After uracil-DNA glycosylase treatment, a first 18-cycle PCR used universal primers M1SS and BC2_uni_R on all cDNA. The paper's processing steps were these. Normalization of each sample was performed by random selection of 1 million high-quality reads, each carrying a distinct molecular identifier. Reads sharing molecular identifiers were discarded rather than binned into consensus sequences. MiTCR, run with a Q25 quality threshold and the strictest error-elimination algorithm, handled CDR3 identification, clonotype clustering and error correction. A nonparametric unseen species model using Euler transformation provided a lower-bound estimate of total TCR beta diversity. TCRdb applied fastp at Q25 and MiXCR to the public reads, then kept only in-frame beta chains. All rows with the same CDR3 protein become a single entry with the most common DNA and genes. These V and J calls originate from TCRdb's pipeline instead of the authors' own analysis. Recorded for this sample are around 1,600,000 distinct CDR3 sequences; about 42% of them occurred a single time. In total, the top ten clones hold around 4% of the sample.

Sequencing input: blood. This TCR was sampled from a young woman in good health.

Here the CDR3 is given as CSAYEGGGDEKLFF. The DNA is TGCAGTGCCTATGAGGGGGGTGGGGATGAAAAACTGTTTTTT. This chain is built from TRBV20-1 and TRBJ1-4; TRBD1 might be the D gene, on 6 matching bases. V gives up 6 bases and J gives up 6 bases, and the segment between their germline ends measures 17 bases. CDR1 DFQATT and CDR2 SNEGSKA were looked up in the germline V gene (reference sequence). Reading from cysteine to phenylalanine, the CDR3 counts 14 amino acids. This entry keeps only the CDR3 DNA: 42 bases, framed from base 1.